The source of this TCR beta chain is a study of T cell responses to AZD1222 COVID-19 vaccine (dated by TCRdb to the early 2020s). With regard to the full study: TCR sequencing covered fewer than 250 trial participants: 207 given two doses of AZD1222 and approximately 26 given two doses of MenACWY control vaccine. Trial participants were enrolled by age into 18-55, 56-69 and 70-plus year subgroups, with around 150, 28 and 57 TCR-sequenced participants respectively. Study-wide conclusions, independent of this receptor: Reportedly, close to half of the unique spike-specific TCRs recognized epitopes lying outside the regions that are mutated in the B.1.351 and B.1.1.7 variants. Participants were mostly white British, with more females than males. The authors suggested clonal diversity may have been underestimated. Because no day 14 peak-response samples were available, repertoires were characterized only after the peak T cell response. In the small 56-69-year group, the increase in depth fell short of significance, most likely because of low power. The vaccine-associated CD4 TCRs covered the entire spike protein, and the dominant responses fell in regions 160-218 and 743-854. Conclusions about previously exposed vaccinees were limited because only a handful of AZD1222 recipients were SARS-CoV-2 seropositive at baseline. Spike-specific TCR breadth and depth rose significantly after two AZD1222 doses compared with day 0 and with MenACWY recipients.

On this clone itself: Its binding antigen is unknown. No qualities accompany the bases; no much larger clone lies one base away.

The CDR3 regions of human TCRbeta chains were analyzed by immunosequencing. The source study handled its data this way. TCRs in the repertoires were compared against a reference library of SARS-CoV-2-specific TCRs that had been generated with the MIRA antigen-specificity platform. Breadth meant the fraction of unique TCRs that were SARS-CoV-2-associated, whereas depth meant the fraction of total T cells that were SARS-CoV-2-associated. Using the MIRA data, every spike-specific TCR was mapped to the spike region that the TCR reacted to and assigned to either a CD4 or a CD8 class. Log10-transformed breadth and depth values were compared by one-way ANOVA with Sidak's multiple comparisons tests. Held by TCRdb, this immuneACCESS table contains in-frame sequences only and omits some clones. Under half of the omission traces to an unresolved V gene where checked; the cause of the rest is unknown. Clone size and the V and J calls come from that table; the DNA yielded D and trimming. This sample comprises approximately 150,000 clones, more than 90% of them detected only once. The ten largest clones capture approximately 3.4% of the sample.

In light of the paper, this sample's time point label describes: about 28 days (+/-7) after the second vaccine dose. Because spike-specific TCR depth and breadth did not differ between the two schedules, AZD1222 recipients who got a second dose at roughly 4 weeks were pooled with those who got a second dose at roughly 12 weeks. Vaccinee samples came from UK trials COV001 and COV002, including a single-blind randomized controlled phase 2/3 trial of AZD1222 (ChAdOx1 nCoV-19) in healthy adults. For TCRbeta chain sequencing, PBMC samples were collected from trial participants at day 0 and at day 28 after the second dose. The germline V gene provides CDR1 SGHNT and CDR2 YENEEA. For this chain, trimming is 5 bases at the V end and 1 base at the J end, and the number of junction bases without a gene match is 5. From the cysteine up to the phenylalanine, the CDR3 has a length of 15 residues. The read is trimmed to its CDR3 DNA, 45 bases read in frame from base 1.

The TCR originated in an adult who received the AZD1222 COVID-19 vaccine. Sequenced material: peripheral blood, taken 28 days after the second AZD1222 dose. The chain joins TRBV11-3 to TRBJ2-4; 7 middle bases align to TRBD1. DNA sequence: TGTGCCAGCAGCCCCGTACAGGGGGCCAAAAACATTCAGTACTTC. The translation is CASSPVQGAKNIQYF.